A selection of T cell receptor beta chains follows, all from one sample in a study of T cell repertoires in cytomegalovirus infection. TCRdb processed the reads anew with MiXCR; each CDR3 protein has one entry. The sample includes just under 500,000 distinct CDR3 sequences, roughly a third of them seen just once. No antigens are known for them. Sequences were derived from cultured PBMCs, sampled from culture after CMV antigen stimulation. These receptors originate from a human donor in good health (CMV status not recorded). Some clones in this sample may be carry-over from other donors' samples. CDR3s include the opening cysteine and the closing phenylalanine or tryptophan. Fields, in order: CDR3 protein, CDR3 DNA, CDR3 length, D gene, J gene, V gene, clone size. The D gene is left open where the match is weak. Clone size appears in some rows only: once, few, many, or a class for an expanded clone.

CDR3: CASGLISGRAEDEQFF
DNA: TGTGCTAGTGGTTTAATTAGCGGGAGGGCCGAGGATGAGCAGTTCTTC
length: 16
D: TRBD2
J: TRBJ2-1
V: TRBV12-5
size: few

CDR3: CASSWGGHRLNTEAFF
DNA: TGTGCCAGTAGTTGGGGAGGGCACAGACTGAACACTGAAGCTTTCTTT
length: 16
D: -
J: TRBJ1-1
V: TRBV19
size: few

CDR3: CASSLGGAANEQFF
DNA: TGTGCCAGCAGCTTAGGAGGGGCGGCCAATGAGCAGTTCTTC
length: 14
D: -
J: TRBJ2-1
V: TRBV7-9
size: few

CDR3: CASSQDEDSDYEQYF
DNA: TGCGCCAGCAGCCAAGATGAGGATTCCGACTACGAGCAGTACTTC
length: 15
D: -
J: TRBJ2-7
V: TRBV4-1
size: -

CDR3: CASSPGGQNGYTF
DNA: TGTGCCAGCAGCCCAGGGGGGCAAAATGGCTACACCTTC
length: 13
D: TRBD1
J: TRBJ1-2
V: TRBV5-4
size: few

CDR3: CASSSTGGDTQYF
DNA: TGTGCCAGCAGCTCTACAGGGGGCGATACGCAGTATTTT
length: 13
D: TRBD1
J: TRBJ2-3
V: TRBV7-2
size: -

CDR3: CASSGGQINQPQHF
DNA: TGTGCCAGCAGCGGCGGACAGATAAATCAGCCCCAGCATTTT
length: 14
D: -
J: TRBJ1-5
V: TRBV2
size: -

CDR3: CAVGGSNTDTQYF
DNA: TGTGCCGTCGGGGGGTCTAACACAGATACGCAGTATTTT
length: 13
D: TRBD2
J: TRBJ2-3
V: TRBV6-2/TRBV6-3
size: once

CDR3: CASSLVAGSNEQFF
DNA: TGTGCCAGCAGCCTAGTGGCCGGGAGCAATGAGCAGTTCTTC
length: 14
D: -
J: TRBJ2-1
V: TRBV7-9
size: few

CDR3: CASSELYRESYGYTF
DNA: TGTGCCAGCAGTGAATTGTACAGGGAGTCCTATGGCTACACCTTC
length: 15
D: -
J: TRBJ1-2
V: TRBV25-1
size: few

CDR3: CASSLLYPGGGTGELFF
DNA: TGTGCCAGCAGCTTACTATACCCAGGGGGCGGCACCGGGGAGCTGTTTTTT
length: 17
D: TRBD1
J: TRBJ2-2
V: TRBV7-8
size: many

CDR3: CASRGRTGAYEQYF
DNA: TGTGCCAGCAGGGGGAGGACAGGGGCCTACGAGCAGTACTTC
length: 14
D: TRBD1
J: TRBJ2-7
V: TRBV28
size: -

CDR3: CASYFVAGGPTGELFF
DNA: TGTGCCAGCTACTTCGTAGCGGGAGGGCCTACCGGGGAGCTGTTTTTT
length: 16
D: TRBD2
J: TRBJ2-2
V: TRBV28
size: few

CDR3: CASSLASDRLYGYTF
DNA: TGTGCCAGCAGCTTAGCGTCCGACAGGCTCTATGGCTACACCTTC
length: 15
D: -
J: TRBJ1-2
V: TRBV7-2
size: -

CDR3: CSARTRDIYGYTF
DNA: TGCAGTGCCCGTACGCGGGACATCTATGGCTACACCTTC
length: 13
D: -
J: TRBJ1-2
V: TRBV20-1
size: few

CDR3: CASSSTGREQYF
DNA: TGTGCCAGCAGCTCGACAGGGAGGGAGCAGTACTTC
length: 12
D: -
J: TRBJ2-7
V: TRBV7-2
size: many

CDR3: CASSLALGTSGSLNEQYF
DNA: TGTGCCAGCAGCTTAGCGCTTGGGACTAGCGGGAGTCTGAACGAGCAGTACTTC
length: 18
D: TRBD2
J: TRBJ2-7
V: TRBV7-6
size: many

CDR3: CASRLNRDQPYNEQFF
DNA: TGTGCCAGCAGACTTAACCGGGACCAACCCTACAATGAGCAGTTCTTC
length: 16
D: -
J: TRBJ2-1
V: TRBV7-9
size: -

CDR3: CAISGQGNTGELFF
DNA: TGTGCCATCAGCGGACAGGGGAACACCGGGGAGCTGTTTTTT
length: 14
D: TRBD1
J: TRBJ2-2
V: TRBV10-3
size: few

CDR3: CASKGGTASSSPAEAFF
DNA: TGTGCCAGTAAAGGGGGGACAGCCTCTTCTTCCCCCGCTGAAGCTTTCTTT
length: 17
D: TRBD1
J: TRBJ1-1
V: TRBV19
size: few